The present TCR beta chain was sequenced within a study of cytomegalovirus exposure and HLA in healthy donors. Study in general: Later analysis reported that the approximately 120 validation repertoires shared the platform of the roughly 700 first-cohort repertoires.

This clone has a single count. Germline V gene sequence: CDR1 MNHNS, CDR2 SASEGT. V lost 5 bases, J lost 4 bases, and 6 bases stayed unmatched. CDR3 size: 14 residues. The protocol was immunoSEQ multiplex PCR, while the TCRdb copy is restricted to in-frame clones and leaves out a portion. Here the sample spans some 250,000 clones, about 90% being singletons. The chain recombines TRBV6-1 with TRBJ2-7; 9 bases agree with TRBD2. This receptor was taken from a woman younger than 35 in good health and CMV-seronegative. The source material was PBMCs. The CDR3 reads CASSRLTSGYEQYV. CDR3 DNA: TGTGCCAGCAGTCGCCTCACTAGCGGGTACGAGCAGTACGTC.